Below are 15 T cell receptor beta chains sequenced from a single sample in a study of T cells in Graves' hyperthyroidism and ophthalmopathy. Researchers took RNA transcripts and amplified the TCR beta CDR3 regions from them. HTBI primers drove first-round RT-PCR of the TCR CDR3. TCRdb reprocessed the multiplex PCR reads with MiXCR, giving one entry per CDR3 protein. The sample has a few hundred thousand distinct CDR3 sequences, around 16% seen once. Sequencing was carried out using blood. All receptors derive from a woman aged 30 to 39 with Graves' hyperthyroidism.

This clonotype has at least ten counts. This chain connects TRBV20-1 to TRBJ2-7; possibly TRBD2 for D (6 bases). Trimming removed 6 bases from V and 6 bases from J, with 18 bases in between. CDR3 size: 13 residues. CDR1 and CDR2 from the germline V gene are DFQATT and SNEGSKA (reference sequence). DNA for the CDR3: TGCAGTGCCGTTTGGGGACTGCAGGTCGAGCAGTACTTC. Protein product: CSAVWGLQVEQYF.

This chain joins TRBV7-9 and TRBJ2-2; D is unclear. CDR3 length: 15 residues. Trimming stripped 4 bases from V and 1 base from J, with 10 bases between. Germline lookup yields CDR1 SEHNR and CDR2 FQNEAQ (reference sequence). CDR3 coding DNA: TGTGCCAGCAGCTCAAGCAGGAGGAACACCGGGGAGCTGTTTTTT. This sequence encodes CASSSSRRNTGELFF.

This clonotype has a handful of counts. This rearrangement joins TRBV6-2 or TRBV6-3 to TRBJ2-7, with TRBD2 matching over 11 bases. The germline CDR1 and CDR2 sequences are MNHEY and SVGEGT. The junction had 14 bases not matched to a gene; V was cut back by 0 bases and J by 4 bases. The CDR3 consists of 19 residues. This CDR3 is CASSYSKVAGGPRPYEQYF. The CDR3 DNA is TGTGCCAGCAGTTACTCGAAGGTAGCGGGAGGGCCCAGACCTTACGAGCAGTACTTC.

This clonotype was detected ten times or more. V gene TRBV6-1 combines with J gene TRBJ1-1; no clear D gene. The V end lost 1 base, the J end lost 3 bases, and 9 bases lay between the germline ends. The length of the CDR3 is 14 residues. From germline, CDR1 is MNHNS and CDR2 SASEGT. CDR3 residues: CASSEDGEDTEAFF. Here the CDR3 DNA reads TGTGCCAGCAGTGAAGACGGGGAGGACACTGAAGCTTTCTTT.

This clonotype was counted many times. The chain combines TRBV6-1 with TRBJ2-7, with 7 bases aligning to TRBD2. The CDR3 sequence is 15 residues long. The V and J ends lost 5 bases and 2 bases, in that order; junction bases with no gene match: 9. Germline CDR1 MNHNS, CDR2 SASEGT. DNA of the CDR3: TGTGCCAGCAGTACCGAGCTCGCGGGAGCCTACGAGCAGTACTTC. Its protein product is CASSTELAGAYEQYF.

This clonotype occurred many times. CDR3 sequence (DNA): TGCGCCAGCAGCTTGGACAGGGGGCGAGAGACCCAGTACTTC. The encoded protein is CASSLDRGRETQYF. The rearrangement joins TRBV5-1 to TRBJ2-5; 9 bases map to TRBD1. This CDR3 comprises 14 residues. With V trimmed by 0 bases and J by 4 bases, 1 base remained unmatched. Germline V gene data show CDR1 as SGHRS and CDR2 as YFSETQ.

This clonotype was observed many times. CDR3 coding DNA: TGTGCCAGCAGCCACTTAGAAGGCTACACCTTC. Encoded protein: CASSHLEGYTF. The chain joins TRBV3-1 to TRBJ1-2; D remains unclear. The CDR3 extends over 11 amino acids. V was clipped by 3 bases and J by 8 bases, with 7 bases between them. CDR1 is LGHDT, CDR2 YNNKEL, per germline (reference sequence).

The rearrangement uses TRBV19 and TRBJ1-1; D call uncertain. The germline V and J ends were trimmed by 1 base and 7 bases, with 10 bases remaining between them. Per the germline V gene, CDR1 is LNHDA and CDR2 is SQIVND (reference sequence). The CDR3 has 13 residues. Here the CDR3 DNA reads TGTGCCAGTAGTATAGGGCCGGGGAGTGAAGCTTTCTTT. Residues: CASSIGPGSEAFF.

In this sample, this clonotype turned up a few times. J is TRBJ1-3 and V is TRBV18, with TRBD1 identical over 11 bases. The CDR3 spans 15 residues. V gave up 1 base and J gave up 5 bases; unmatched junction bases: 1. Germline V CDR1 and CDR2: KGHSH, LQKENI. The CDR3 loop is CASSPLDRGRNTIYF. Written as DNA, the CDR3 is TGTGCCAGCTCACCACTGGACAGGGGGCGAAACACCATATATTTT. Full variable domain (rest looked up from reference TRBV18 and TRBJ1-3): NAGVMQNPRHLVRRRGQEARLRCSPMKGHSHVYWYRQLPEEGLKFMVYLQKENIIDESGMPKERFSAEFPKEGPSILRIQQVVRGDSAAYFCASSPLDRGRNTIYFGEGSWLTVV.

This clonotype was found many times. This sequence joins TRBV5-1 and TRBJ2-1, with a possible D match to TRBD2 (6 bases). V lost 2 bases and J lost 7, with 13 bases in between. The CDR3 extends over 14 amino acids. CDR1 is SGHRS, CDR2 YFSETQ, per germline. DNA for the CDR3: TGCGCCAGCAGCTTCGACGGGGGTAGGAATGAGCAGTTCTTC. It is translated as CASSFDGGRNEQFF.

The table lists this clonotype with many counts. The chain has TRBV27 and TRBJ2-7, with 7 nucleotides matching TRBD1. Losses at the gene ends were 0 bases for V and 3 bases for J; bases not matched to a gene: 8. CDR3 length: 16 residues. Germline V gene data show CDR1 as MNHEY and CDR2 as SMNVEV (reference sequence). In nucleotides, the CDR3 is TGTGCCAGCAGTTTATCAGGCGAGTACAGGGGCTACGAGCAGTACTTC. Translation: CASSLSGEYRGYEQYF.

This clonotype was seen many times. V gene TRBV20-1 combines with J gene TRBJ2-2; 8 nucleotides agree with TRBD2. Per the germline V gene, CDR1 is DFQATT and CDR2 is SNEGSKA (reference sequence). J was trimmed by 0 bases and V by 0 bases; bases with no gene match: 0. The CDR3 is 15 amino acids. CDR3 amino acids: CSARDGGANTGELFF. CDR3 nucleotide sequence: TGCAGTGCTAGAGACGGGGGGGCGAACACCGGGGAGCTGTTTTTT.

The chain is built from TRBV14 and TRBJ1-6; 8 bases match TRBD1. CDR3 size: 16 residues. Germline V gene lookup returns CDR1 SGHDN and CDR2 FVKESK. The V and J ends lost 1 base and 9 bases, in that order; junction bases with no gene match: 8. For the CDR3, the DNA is TGTGCCAGCAGCCAAGCAGGGGGCCCCATCAGTTCACCCCTCCACTTT. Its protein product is CASSQAGGPISSPLHF.

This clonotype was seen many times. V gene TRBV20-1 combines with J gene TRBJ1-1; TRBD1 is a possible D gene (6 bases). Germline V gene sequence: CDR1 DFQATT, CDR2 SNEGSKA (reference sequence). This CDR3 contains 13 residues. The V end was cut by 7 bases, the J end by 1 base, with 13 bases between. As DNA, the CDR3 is TGCAGTGTCGCAGGGGTTTCGAACACTGAAGCTTTCTTT. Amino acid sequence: CSVAGVSNTEAFF.

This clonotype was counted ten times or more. CDR3 bases: TGTGCCAGCACGCTAGCGGGTAGCACAGATACGCAGTATTTT. Amino acids: CASTLAGSTDTQYF. The V call is TRBV12-3 or TRBV12-4, the J call TRBJ2-3; TRBD2 matches 8 bases. CDR3 length: 14 amino acids. V lost 7 bases to trimming and J lost 0 bases; unmatched junction nucleotides: 3.